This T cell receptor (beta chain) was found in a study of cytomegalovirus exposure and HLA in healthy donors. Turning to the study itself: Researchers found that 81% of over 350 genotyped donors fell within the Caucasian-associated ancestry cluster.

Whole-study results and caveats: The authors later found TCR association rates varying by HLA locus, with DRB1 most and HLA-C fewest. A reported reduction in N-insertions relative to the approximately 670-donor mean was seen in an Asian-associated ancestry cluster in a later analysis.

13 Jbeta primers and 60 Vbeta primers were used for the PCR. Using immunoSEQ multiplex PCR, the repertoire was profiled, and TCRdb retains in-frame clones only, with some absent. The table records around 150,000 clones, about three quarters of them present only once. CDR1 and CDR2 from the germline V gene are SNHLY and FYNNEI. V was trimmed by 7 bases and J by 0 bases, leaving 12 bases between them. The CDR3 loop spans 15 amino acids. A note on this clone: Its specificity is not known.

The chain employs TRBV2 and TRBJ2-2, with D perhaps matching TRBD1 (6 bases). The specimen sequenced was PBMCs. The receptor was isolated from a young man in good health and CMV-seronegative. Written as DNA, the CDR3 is TGTGCCAGCAATCAGGGGTTCGCGAACACCGGGGAGCTGTTTTTT. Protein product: CASNQGFANTGELFF.